This T cell receptor (beta chain) originates from a study of blood T cell repertoires in COVID-19. About the study: Some COVID-19 samples were acute and others convalescent; all came from the United States, Italy and Spain. In each case, the material was cDNA or gDNA derived from T cells, B-cell-depleted T cells, or PBMCs.

This clone was recorded a few times. In the original workflow: For nucleated cells, counts were estimated from reference gene primer amplification. The assay was immunoSEQ multiplex PCR, and TCRdb's table has in-frame clones only and misses some. V and J calls and clone size are given by that table; D and trimming were obtained from the DNA. The sample lists over 200,000 clones; 84% were seen once. Germline CDR1 reads KGHDR; CDR2 reads SFDVKD. Losses at the gene ends were 9 bases for V and 6 bases for J; bases not matched to a gene: 11. The CDR3 is 14 amino acids. Sequences were obtained from peripheral blood. The V gene is TRBV24-1, the J gene TRBJ2-3; 7 nucleotides align to TRBD2. The sequence came from a woman older than 75 with active or convalescent COVID-19. Here the CDR3 reads CATGSAGTVDTQYF. The CDR3 DNA reads as TGTGCCACCGGGTCAGCGGGGACGGTGGATACGCAGTATTTT.